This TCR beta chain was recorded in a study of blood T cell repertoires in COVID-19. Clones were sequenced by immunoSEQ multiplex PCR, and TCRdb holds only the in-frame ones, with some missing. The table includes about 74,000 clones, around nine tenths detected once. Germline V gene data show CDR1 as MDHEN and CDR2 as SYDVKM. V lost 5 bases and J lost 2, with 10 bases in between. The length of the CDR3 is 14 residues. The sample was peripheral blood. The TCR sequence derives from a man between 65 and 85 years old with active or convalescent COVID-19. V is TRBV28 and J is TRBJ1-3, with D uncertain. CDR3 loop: CASSTMIPGNTIYF. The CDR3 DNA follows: TGTGCCAGCAGTACAATGATACCTGGAAACACCATATATTTT.